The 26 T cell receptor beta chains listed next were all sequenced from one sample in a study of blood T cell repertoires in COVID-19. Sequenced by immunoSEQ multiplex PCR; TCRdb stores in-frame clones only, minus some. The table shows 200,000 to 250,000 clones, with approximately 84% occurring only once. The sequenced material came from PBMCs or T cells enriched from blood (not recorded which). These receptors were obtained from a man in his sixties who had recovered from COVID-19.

CDR3 DNA: TGTGCCAGCAGCCCTGACACGAACACCGGGGAGCTGTTTTTT. Amino acids: CASSPDTNTGELFF. This chain connects TRBV9 to TRBJ2-2; the D is unclear. V lost 4 bases and J 0 bases, leaving 7 bases between the germline ends. The length of the CDR3 is 14 residues. Germline CDR1 and CDR2: SGDLS and YYNGEE.

This chain's CDR3 is CASSGGTGPGPQYF. CDR3 nucleotide sequence: TGTGCCAGCAGCGGAGGGACAGGGCCTGGACCACAGTACTTC. The rearrangement joins TRBV11-3 to TRBJ2-7, with 9 bases that match TRBD1. This CDR3 has 14 residues. The germline V gene has CDR1 SGHNT and CDR2 YENEEA. The J segment lost 10 bases and the V segment lost 5 bases, leaving 12 bases of the junction unmatched. Complete variable domain (other parts from reference TRBV11-3 and TRBJ2-7): EAGVVQSPRYKIIEKKQPVAFWCNPISGHNTLYWYLQNLGQGPELLIRYENEEAVDDSQLPKDRFSAERLKGVDSTLKIQPAELGDSAVYLCASSGGTGPGPQYFGPGTRLTVT.

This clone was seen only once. The CDR3 DNA follows: TGTGCCAGCAGCTTGACCTTGGAGACAGCCAAAAACATTCAGTACTTC. This gives the protein CASSLTLETAKNIQYF. This chain connects TRBV7-9 to TRBJ2-4, with unresolved D. CDR3 length: 16 amino acids. V lost 3 bases, J lost 0 bases, and 12 bases lay in between. The V gene's germline CDR1 is SEHNR and CDR2 FQNEAQ (reference sequence).

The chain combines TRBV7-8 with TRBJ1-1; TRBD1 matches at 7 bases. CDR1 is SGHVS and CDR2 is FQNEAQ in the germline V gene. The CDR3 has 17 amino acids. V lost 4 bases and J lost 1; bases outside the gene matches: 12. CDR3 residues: CASSSPRPGQKNTEAFF. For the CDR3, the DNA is TGTGCCAGCAGCTCCCCGAGACCGGGACAGAAGAACACTGAAGCTTTCTTT.

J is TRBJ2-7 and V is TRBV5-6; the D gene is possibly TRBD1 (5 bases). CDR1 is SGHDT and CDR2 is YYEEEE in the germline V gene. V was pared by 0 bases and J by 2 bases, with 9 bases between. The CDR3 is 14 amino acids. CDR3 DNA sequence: TGTGCCAGCAGCTTGGTGGGGCTGGCCTACGAGCAGTACTTC. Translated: CASSLVGLAYEQYF.

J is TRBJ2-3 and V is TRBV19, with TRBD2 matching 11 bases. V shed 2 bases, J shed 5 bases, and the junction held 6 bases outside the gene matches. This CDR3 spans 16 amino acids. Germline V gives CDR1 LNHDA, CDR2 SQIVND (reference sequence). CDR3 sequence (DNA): TGTGCCAGTAGTATAAGTATAGCGGGGGGGAGAGATACGCAGTATTTT. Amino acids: CASSISIAGGRDTQYF. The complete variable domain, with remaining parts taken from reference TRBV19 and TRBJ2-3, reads DGGITQSPKYLFRKEGQNVTLSCEQNLNHDAMYWYRQDPGQGLRLIYYSQIVNDFQKGDIAEGYSVSREKKESFPLTVTSAQKNPTAFYLCASSISIAGGRDTQYFGPGTRLTVL.

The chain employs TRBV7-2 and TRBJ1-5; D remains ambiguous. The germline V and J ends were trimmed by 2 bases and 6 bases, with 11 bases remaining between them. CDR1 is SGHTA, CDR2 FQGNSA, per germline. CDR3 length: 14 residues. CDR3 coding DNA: TGTGCCAGCAGCTTAATACGGGGAGGTCAGCCCCAGCATTTT. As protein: CASSLIRGGQPQHF.

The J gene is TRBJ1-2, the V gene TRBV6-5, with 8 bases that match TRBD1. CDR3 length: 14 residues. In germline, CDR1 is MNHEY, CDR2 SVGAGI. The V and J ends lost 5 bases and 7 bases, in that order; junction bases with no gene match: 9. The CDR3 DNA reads TGTGCCAGCAGTACCCAGGGGGCTGTCGGTGGCTACACCTTC. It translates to CASSTQGAVGGYTF.

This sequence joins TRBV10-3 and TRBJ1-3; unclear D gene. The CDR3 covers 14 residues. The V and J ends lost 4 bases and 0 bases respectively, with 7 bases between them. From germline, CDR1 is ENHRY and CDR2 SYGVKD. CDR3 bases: TGTGCCATCAGTGTGGAGAGCTCTGGAAACACCATATATTTT. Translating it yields CAISVESSGNTIYF.

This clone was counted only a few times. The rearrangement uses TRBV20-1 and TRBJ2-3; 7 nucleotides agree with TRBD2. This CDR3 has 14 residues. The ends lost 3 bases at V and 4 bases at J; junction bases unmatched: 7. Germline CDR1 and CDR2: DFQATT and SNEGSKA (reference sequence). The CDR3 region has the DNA TGCAGTGCTAGTATCACGGGGGGAGCAGATACGCAGTATTTT. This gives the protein CSASITGGADTQYF.

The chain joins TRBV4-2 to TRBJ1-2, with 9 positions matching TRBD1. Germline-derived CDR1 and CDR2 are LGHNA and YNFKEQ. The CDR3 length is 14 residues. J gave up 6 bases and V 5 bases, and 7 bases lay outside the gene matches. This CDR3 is CASSTRQGVDGYTF. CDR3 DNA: TGTGCCAGCAGCACAAGACAGGGGGTGGATGGCTACACCTTC.

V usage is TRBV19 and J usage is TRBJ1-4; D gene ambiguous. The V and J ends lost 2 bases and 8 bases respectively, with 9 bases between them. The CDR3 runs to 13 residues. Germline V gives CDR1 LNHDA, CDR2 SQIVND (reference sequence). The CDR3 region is CASSINLREKLFF. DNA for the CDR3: TGTGCCAGTAGTATAAACCTTCGGGAAAAACTGTTTTTT. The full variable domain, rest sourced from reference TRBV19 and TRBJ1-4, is DGGITQSPKYLFRKEGQNVTLSCEQNLNHDAMYWYRQDPGQGLRLIYYSQIVNDFQKGDIAEGYSVSREKKESFPLTVTSAQKNPTAFYLCASSINLREKLFFGSGTQLSVL.

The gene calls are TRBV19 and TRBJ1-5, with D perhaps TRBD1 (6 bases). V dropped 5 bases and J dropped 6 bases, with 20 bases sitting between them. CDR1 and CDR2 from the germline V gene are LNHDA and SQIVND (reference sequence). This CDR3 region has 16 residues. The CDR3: CASSPSWTDPPQPQHF. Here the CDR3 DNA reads TGTGCCAGTAGTCCGTCATGGACAGACCCACCTCAGCCCCAGCATTTT. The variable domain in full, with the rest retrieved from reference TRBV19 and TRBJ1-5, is DGGITQSPKYLFRKEGQNVTLSCEQNLNHDAMYWYRQDPGQGLRLIYYSQIVNDFQKGDIAEGYSVSREKKESFPLTVTSAQKNPTAFYLCASSPSWTDPPQPQHFGDGTRLSIL.

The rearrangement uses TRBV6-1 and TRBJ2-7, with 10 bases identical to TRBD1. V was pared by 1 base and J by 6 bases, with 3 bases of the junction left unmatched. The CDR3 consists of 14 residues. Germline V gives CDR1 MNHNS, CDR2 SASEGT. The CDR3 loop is CASSEGGQGIEQYF. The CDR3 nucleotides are TGTGCCAGCAGTGAAGGGGGACAGGGGATCGAGCAGTACTTC.

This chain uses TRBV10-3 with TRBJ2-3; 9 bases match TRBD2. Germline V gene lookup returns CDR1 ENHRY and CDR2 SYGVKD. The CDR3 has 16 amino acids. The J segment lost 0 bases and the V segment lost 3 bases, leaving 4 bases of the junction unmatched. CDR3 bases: TGTGCCATCAGTGACCTCCTAGCGGGAAGCACAGATACGCAGTATTTT. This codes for CAISDLLAGSTDTQYF.

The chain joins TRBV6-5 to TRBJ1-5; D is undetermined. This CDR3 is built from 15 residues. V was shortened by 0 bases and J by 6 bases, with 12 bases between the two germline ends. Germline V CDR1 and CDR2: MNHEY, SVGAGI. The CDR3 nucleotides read TGTGCCAGCAGTTACTCAGGAGAAGGTGGTCAGCCCCAGCATTTT. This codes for CASSYSGEGGQPQHF.

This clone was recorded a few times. CDR3 region: CASSPGGGIGRAKNIQYF. The CDR3 DNA sequence: TGTGCCAGCAGCCCCGGTGGCGGGATAGGACGAGCCAAAAACATTCAGTACTTC. This chain links TRBV14 with TRBJ2-4; D is possibly TRBD2 (6 bases). This CDR3 comprises 18 residues. Trimming left V 4 bases short and J 0 bases short, with 19 bases between. From germline, CDR1 is SGHDN and CDR2 FVKESK.

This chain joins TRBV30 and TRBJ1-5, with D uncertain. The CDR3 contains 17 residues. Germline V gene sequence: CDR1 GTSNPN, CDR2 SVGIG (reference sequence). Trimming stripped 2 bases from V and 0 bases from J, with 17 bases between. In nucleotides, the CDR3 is TGTGCCTGGAGTCCCTACGGCACAGTAAATAGCAATCAGCCCCAGCATTTT. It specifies CAWSPYGTVNSNQPQHF.

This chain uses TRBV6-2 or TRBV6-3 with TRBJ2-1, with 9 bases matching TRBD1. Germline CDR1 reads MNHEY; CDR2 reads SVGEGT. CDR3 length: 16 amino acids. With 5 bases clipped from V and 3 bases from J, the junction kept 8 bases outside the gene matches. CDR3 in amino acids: CASSTQGQGGYNEQFF. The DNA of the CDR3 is TGTGCCAGCAGTACCCAGGGACAGGGAGGCTACAATGAGCAGTTCTTC.

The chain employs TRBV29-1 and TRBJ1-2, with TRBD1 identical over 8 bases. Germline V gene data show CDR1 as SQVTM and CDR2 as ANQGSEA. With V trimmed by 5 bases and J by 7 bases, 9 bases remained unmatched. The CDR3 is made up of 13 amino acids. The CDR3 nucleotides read TGCAGCGTTTGGGTCCAGGGGGCTGGTGGCTACACCTTC. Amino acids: CSVWVQGAGGYTF.

As DNA, the CDR3 is TGTGCCAGCAGCTTAGGTGTGGGAGGGAACACTGAAGCTTTCTTT. This translates into CASSLGVGGNTEAFF. The rearrangement links TRBV7-9 to TRBJ1-1, with D hard to call. CDR1 SEHNR and CDR2 FQNEAQ come from the germline V gene (reference sequence). This CDR3 comprises 15 residues. Trimming removed 1 base at V and 1 base at J, with 10 bases between.

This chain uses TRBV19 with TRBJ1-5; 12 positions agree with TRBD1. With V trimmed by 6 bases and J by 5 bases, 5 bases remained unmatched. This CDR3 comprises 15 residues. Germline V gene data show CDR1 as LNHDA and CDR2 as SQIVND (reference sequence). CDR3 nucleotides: TGTGCCAGTAGGGGGACAGGGGGCGAGTATCAGCCCCAGCATTTT. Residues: CASRGTGGEYQPQHF.

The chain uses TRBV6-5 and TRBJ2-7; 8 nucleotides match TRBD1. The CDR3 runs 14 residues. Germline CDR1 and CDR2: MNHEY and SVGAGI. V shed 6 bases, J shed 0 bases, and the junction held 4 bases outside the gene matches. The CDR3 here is CASRGTGLSYEQYF. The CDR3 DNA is TGTGCCAGCAGGGGGACAGGACTCTCCTACGAGCAGTACTTC.

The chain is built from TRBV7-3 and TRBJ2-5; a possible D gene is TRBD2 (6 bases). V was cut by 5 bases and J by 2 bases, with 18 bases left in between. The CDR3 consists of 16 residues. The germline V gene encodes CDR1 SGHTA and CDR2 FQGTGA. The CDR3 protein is CASSPTGAGRQETQYF. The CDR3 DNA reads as TGTGCCAGCAGCCCCACCGGTGCGGGGCGGCAAGAGACCCAGTACTTC.

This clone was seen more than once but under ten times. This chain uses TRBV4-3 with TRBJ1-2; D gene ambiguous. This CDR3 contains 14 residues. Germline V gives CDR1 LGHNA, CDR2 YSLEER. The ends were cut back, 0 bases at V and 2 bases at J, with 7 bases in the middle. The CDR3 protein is CASSQDLFNYGYTF. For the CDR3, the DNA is TGCGCCAGCAGCCAAGATTTATTCAACTATGGCTACACCTTC.

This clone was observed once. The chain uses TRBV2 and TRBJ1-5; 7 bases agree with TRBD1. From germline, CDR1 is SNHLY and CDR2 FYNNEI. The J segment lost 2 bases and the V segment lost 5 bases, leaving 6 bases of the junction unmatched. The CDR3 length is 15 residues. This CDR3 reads CASSRDSKGNQPQHF. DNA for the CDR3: TGTGCCAGCAGTAGGGACAGCAAGGGCAATCAGCCCCAGCATTTT.